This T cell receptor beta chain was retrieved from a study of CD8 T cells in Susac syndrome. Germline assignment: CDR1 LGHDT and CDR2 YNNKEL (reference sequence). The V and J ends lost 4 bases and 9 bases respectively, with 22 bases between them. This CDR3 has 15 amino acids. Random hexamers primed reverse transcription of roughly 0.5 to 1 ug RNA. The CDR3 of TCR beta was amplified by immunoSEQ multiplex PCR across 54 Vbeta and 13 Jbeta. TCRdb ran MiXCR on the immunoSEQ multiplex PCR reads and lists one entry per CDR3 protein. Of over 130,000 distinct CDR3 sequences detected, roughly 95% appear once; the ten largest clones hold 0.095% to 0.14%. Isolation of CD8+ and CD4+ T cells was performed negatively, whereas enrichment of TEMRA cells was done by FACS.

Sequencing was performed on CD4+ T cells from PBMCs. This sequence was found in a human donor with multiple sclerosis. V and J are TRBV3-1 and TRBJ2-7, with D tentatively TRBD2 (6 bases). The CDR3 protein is CASSRSGGSGRGQYF. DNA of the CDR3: TGTGCCAGCAGCCGATCAGGAGGGTCGGGAAGGGGGCAGTACTTC.